This TCR beta chain is drawn from a study of blood T cells in healthy people across ages. Study-wide results and caveats: TCR beta diversity was tightly associated with the proportion of naive T cells.

Caucasian individuals from Russia who were healthy and aged roughly 6 to 95 acted as donors. Together with a sample-barcoded 5' primer, a J-beta primer mix was included in a second PCR lasting roughly 6 to 12 cycles. One entry per CDR3 protein results from TCRdb running MiXCR on the 5' RACE reads. The sample lists about 800,000 distinct CDR3 sequences; 58% were seen once. For this clonotype: No antigen is known for it.

Trimming took 0 bases from V and 9 from J, leaving 18 bases between them. Germline V lookup: CDR1 MGHRA, CDR2 YSYEKL. CDR3 length equals 16 residues. The clonotype originates from a man aged 25-45 years in good health. The V and J genes are TRBV4-1 and TRBJ1-5, with a tentative D call TRBD1 (6 bases). The sample was blood. CDR3: CASSQDVDRRNGPQHF. The CDR3 DNA is TGCGCCAGCAGCCAAGATGTCGACAGGAGGAATGGGCCCCAGCATTTT.